This TCR beta chain was captured by sequencing in a study of T cell responses to AZD1222 COVID-19 vaccine listed by TCRdb under 2021. About the full investigation: AZD1222 recipients with second doses at about 4 weeks or about 12 weeks were pooled, because spike-specific TCR depth and breadth did not differ between schedules. A total of roughly 240 trial participants underwent TCR sequencing, of whom 200 to 220 received two doses of AZD1222 and roughly 25 received two doses of the MenACWY control vaccine. Trial participants were enrolled by age into subgroups of 18-55, 56-69 and 70-plus years, and approximately 150, 30 and 60 TCR-sequenced participants, respectively, were included in these subgroups. Summary of the overall study and its limitations: Conclusions about previously exposed vaccinees are limited, since just 5 or 6 AZD1222 recipients were seropositive for SARS-CoV-2 at baseline. Spike-specific TCR breadth and depth rose significantly after two AZD1222 doses compared with day 0 and with MenACWY recipients. The 56-69-year group was small, and its depth increase did not reach significance, likely because of low power. The vaccine-associated CD4 TCRs covered the entire spike protein, and the dominant responses fell in regions 160-218 and 743-854. Reportedly, almost half of the unique spike-specific TCRs recognized epitopes lying outside the regions that are mutated in the B.1.351 and B.1.1.7 variants. Because no day 14 peak-response samples were available, the repertoires could be characterized only after the peak T cell response. Participants were mostly white British and included more females than males, and it was suggested by the authors that clonal diversity may have been underestimated.

This clone was seen only once. Its antigen remains unidentified. Per-base qualities were not stored, and no clone one base away is much larger. As encoded in the germline V gene, CDR1 is SGHNT while CDR2 is YENEEA. The CDR3, from cysteine to phenylalanine, totals 15 residues. Only CDR3 DNA is held: 45 bases, read in frame from base 1. V is pruned by 4 bases and J by 8 bases, leaving 5 bases of the junction without a gene match. Interpreted using the paper, the time point label stands for: baseline before first vaccination. Samples from vaccinated people were obtained from the UK trials COV001 and COV002, which included a single-blind randomized controlled phase 2/3 trial of AZD1222 (ChAdOx1 nCoV-19) in healthy adults. For TCRbeta chain sequencing, PBMC samples from trial participants were taken at day 0 and at day 28 after the second dose. The CDR3 regions of human TCRbeta chains were subjected to immunosequencing. Turning to the authors' computational methods: TCRs in the repertoires were compared against a reference library of SARS-CoV-2-specific TCRs that had been generated with the MIRA antigen-specificity platform. Breadth was defined as the fraction of unique TCRs that were SARS-CoV-2-associated. Depth was defined as the fraction of total T cells that were SARS-CoV-2-associated. Using the MIRA data, each spike-specific TCR was assigned both to the spike region to which the TCR was reactive and to a CD4 or CD8 class. Log10-transformed breadth and depth values were compared by one-way ANOVA with Sidak's multiple comparisons tests. This is the immuneACCESS table as TCRdb keeps it, with only in-frame sequences that have V and J called. A part of the clones is gone; compared with another copy, unresolved V genes explain less than half, and the rest is unexplained. V, J and clone size derive from that table, while D and trimming were established from the DNA sequence. This sample comprises 130,000 to 150,000 clones, around 89% of them detected only once. Roughly 16% of the sample rests with the top ten.

The starting material was peripheral blood, obtained on day 0 of AZD1222 vaccination. This sequence originates from an adult in good health. Recombination connected TRBV11-3 to TRBJ2-1, with 13 junctional bases fitting TRBD2. The DNA sequence is TGTGCCAGCAGCTCACCGGGACTAGCGGGGTATGAGCAGTTCTTC. This is translated as CASSSPGLAGYEQFF.